The entry that follows covers one T cell receptor beta chain sequence. It lacks a known antigen. These data originate in a study of cytomegalovirus exposure and HLA in healthy donors (TCRdb year 2017). With respect to the entire study: An earlier analysis of several hundred of the donors reported around 280 Gb of sequence data and 90 million to 120 million unique TCR beta sequences obtained from about 179 million T cells. Roughly 300 gigabases of sequencing data and approximately 84 million unique TCR sequences were included in an early release covering around 600 HLA-typed donors. Of the 350 to 450 genotyped donors, 65% to 90% fell in the genetic ancestry cluster associated with self-reported Caucasian donors. The study was designed to test whether signatures of past pathogen exposure could be identified by cataloging public T cell receptors. The study profiled the T cell repertoires of 666 subjects by immunosequencing and related them to cytomegalovirus serostatus. In addition to the first cohort of roughly 700 subjects, a separate validation cohort of around 110 different subjects was used. To predict cytomegalovirus infection status, the study combined high-throughput TCR immunosequencing, statistical association of individual TCRs with disease status, and machine learning. A later analysis re-examined previously published TCR beta repertoires from several hundred donors and added high-resolution HLA genotyping to investigate patterns of TCR occurrence. Rather than drawing on any new phenotypic data, the later analysis identified candidate immune exposures from TCR beta sequences and the way those sequences occurred across donors. An earlier analysis of 450 to 750 of the donors used high-throughput TCR beta sequencing to judge whether each TCR beta V gene segment behaved as functional or pseudogenic. Alongside the repertoire data, information on donor age, sex, ethnicity and CMV serostatus was compiled. A later genetic analysis took genome-wide SNP genotypes for about 55% of the 666 donors and used that subset as a discovery cohort. Every discovery cohort repertoire had been produced on one sequencing platform. HLA typing included class I and class II loci at four-digit resolution. The number of donors typed differed by locus, with about 629-630 for A, B, C, DRB1 and DQB1, about 500 for DQA1, about 610 for DPA1, and 400 to 490 for DPB1. About five DR-DQ haplotypes were treated as single units for association and clustering because of strong linkage in the cohort. Among some 400 genotyped donors of the cohort, an average of around 250,000 unique TCR beta nucleotide sequences was sequenced per donor, of which 15% to 20% were non-productive. On the study overall, not on this receptor specifically: The classifier was reported to diagnose cytomegalovirus status with high specificity and sensitivity in both the original and validation cohorts. A later genetic analysis associated a missense DCLRE1C variant with V-gene and J-gene trimming of TCR beta chains, and an independent cohort replicated the association. In an earlier analysis of more than 450 of the donors, most TCR beta V segments were observed in productive rearrangements about 87% or about 30% of the time, broadly matching IMGT annotations. The presence/absence analyses assumed that sequencing depth was roughly uniform across donors, and that assumption may not be true. Some IMGT-functional V segments, including TRBV6-2 and TRBV6-3, could not be told apart with the 87-base-pair reads, so those segments were excluded. While some public TCRs were present in many individuals, most TCR sequences turned up only very rarely across donors. Assigning TCR associations to individual alleles was difficult when HLA alleles, especially DR and DQ, strongly co-occurred. Correlated functional status among segregating V segments might reflect linkage disequilibrium, but an unknown experimental factor could not be ruled out. The earlier analysis of fewer than 750 of the donors excluded approximately 15 rarely observed V segments, including chromosome 9 orphons, because counts were too low. According to a later analysis, TCR association rates differed among HLA loci, with DRB1 alleles showing the most associated TCRs and HLA-C alleles showing the fewest. In a later analysis, some 17,000 TCR beta sequences were associated with specific HLA alleles at a false discovery rate of 0.05. A few of the identified cytomegalovirus-associated TCR beta chains were confirmed in vitro to be specific for cytomegalovirus antigens. A total of 150 or so TCR beta chains were listed by the study as associated with cytomegalovirus. According to a later analysis, most CMV-associated TCR beta chains appeared to be HLA-restricted, and the HLA associations seemed to be driven largely by CMV exposure. A further reported finding was that TCR beta sequences accurately predicted the HLA-A and HLA-B alleles for most subjects in the first cohort. Because HLA typing was missing for some donors at each locus, association tests included only the typed subset. According to a later genetic analysis, donors in an Asian-associated ancestry cluster had fewer N-insertions in productive TCRs than the approximately 650-donor mean. In a later analysis, HLA-associated TCR beta chains showed more clonal expansion and lower generation probabilities than non-associated chains that were equally common. Several of the top co-occurrence clusters appeared to be linked to parvovirus B19, influenza, CMV and Epstein-Barr virus, according to a later analysis. A cluster of highly shared sequence variants was judged likely to represent a technical artifact of the sequencing pipeline. It was suggested by the authors that the approach could potentially be generalized to other disease states and immunological phenotypes. Immune exposure information for the cohort was limited to CMV serostatus. The cohort was sequenced for TCR beta chains only, and without alpha or paired-chain data the features that could be detected were limited.

Library generation was performed with the immunoSEQ multiplex PCR assay. The multiplex PCR relied on a mix of 60 forward primers for TCR Vbeta segments and 13 reverse primers for TCR Jbeta segments. The CDR3 region of rearranged TCR beta genes was amplified from genomic DNA with a multiplex PCR assay. The Illumina HiSeq System was used to sequence the amplified TCR beta libraries as 87-base-pair reads. In the authors' own workflow: A later analysis tallied roughly 78 million unique TCR beta chains across the 700 or so repertoires, and approximately 12 million of those chains were shared by two or more donors. Raw reads were error-corrected and collapsed into unique sequences with a nearest-neighbor algorithm that merged closely related sequences to remove PCR and sequencing errors. Alignment of CDR3 sequences to IMGT reference sequences was used to assign V, D and J gene segments. For a sequence to be retained, at least a six-nucleotide match to both a V gene segment and a J gene segment was required. A rearrangement counted as productive if the CDR3 had no stop codons and remained in frame with V and J, and every other rearrangement counted as non-productive. Following IMGT convention, CDR3 was defined as the stretch from the second conserved V-encoded cysteine to the conserved J-encoded phenylalanine. Sequences without an unambiguous match to a single V gene segment were excluded from the earlier analysis of several hundred of the donors. In an earlier analysis of about 590 of the donors, a V segment was called functional when productive rearrangements were above 56.7%, and segregating when the standard deviation between donors exceeded 5%. A statistical classification framework was developed to diagnose cytomegalovirus status using the catalog of TCR beta chain sequences. In a later analysis, V and J genes were assigned by comparing TCR nucleotide sequences against IMGT/GENE-DB human TR gene sequences. The TCRdist pipeline was used in a later analysis to assign CDR3 sequences and most-parsimonious VDJ recombination scenarios. In a later analysis, every TCR beta chain was defined by the combination of its CDR3 amino acid sequence and its V-gene family, and reads without a unique V-gene family were dropped. To address suspected cross-contamination and a sequencing artifact, a later analysis removed a few hundred highly shared, low-generation-probability nucleotide sequences. For each public chain, a later analysis derived a clonal expansion index from normalized ranks of inferred template counts within each repertoire. Generation probabilities in a later analysis came from a VDJ recombination model fitted to out-of-frame rearrangements, and those results were checked against IGoR. In a later analysis, TCR-TCR, TCR-HLA and TCR-CMV co-occurrence was scored with hypergeometric tests, and a repertoire-size bias correction was applied to TCR pairs. In a later analysis, false discovery rates were estimated by permuting HLA or CMV assignments 20 times. In a later analysis, co-occurring TCRs were grouped using DBSCAN, and TCRdist sequence similarity was added for clustering within HLA-allele-positive subsets. Co-occurrence clustering excluded repertoires with fewer than 30,000 or more than 120,000 public chains, plus five with anomalous nucleotide sharing. As stored in TCRdb, this immuneACCESS dataset retains in-frame rearrangements with V and J assigned. A fraction of the clones does not appear; measured against another copy, unresolved V genes explain less than half of the discrepancy, and the remainder lacks a known reason. D and trimming come from the DNA, and the V and J calls and clone size come from that table. The table kept for this sample lists about 77,000 clones. The ten largest clones add up to roughly 15% of the sample.

The CDR3 starts with the cysteine, ends with the phenylalanine, and has 13 residues. Left in the record is the CDR3 DNA by itself, 39 bases read in frame from the first base. Taken from the germline V gene (reference sequence), the CDR1 and CDR2 loops are GTSNPN and SVGIG. The V and J ends are trimmed by 4 bases and 6 bases, leaving 12 bases between them. The cohort consisted of 650 to 700 healthy bone marrow donors. Cohort members were all nominally healthy when sampled, although unrecorded immune exposures were likely present. The donor was CMV seropositive and belonged to the group of over 250 seropositive cohort members. A peripheral blood sample was provided by each donor, and peripheral blood mononuclear cells were used for TCR beta sequencing. The Qiagen DNeasy Blood Extraction Kit was used to extract genomic DNA from the blood cell samples.

The sequencing input was PBMCs. The V and J segments used are TRBV30 and TRBJ2-2, with TRBD2 as a weak D call on 7 bases. This clonotype was sampled from a man in his fifties or sixties in good health and CMV-seropositive. Read as DNA, the sequence is TGTGCCTGGACCAAGGGGGGGGCCGGGGAGCTGTTTTTT. The translation is CAWTKGGAGELFF.